These 17 T cell receptor beta chains were sequenced from one sample in a study of cytomegalovirus exposure and HLA in healthy donors (TCRdb year 2017). The library was generated by the immunoSEQ multiplex PCR assay. For the multiplex PCR, a mixture combining 60 forward primers for TCR Vbeta segments and 13 reverse primers for TCR Jbeta segments was used. In TCRdb, the immuneACCESS table is reduced to in-frame sequences with V and J assigned. These tables do not hold every clone; where another copy was compared, an unresolved V gene accounts for under half, and the others remain unexplained. The sample's table lists a count of about 84,000 clones. 0.58% of the sample belongs to the ten largest clones. Sequenced: PBMCs. The receptor source for this set is a man aged 50-60 years in good health and CMV-seronegative.

The genes are TRBV2 and TRBJ2-7, with 9 nucleotides matching TRBD1. The CDR3 has 15 residues. With 1 base clipped from V and 1 base from J, the junction kept 2 bases outside the gene matches. In germline, CDR1 is SNHLY, CDR2 FYNNEI. CDR3 coding DNA: TGTGCCAGCAGTGAAGTGGGACAGGGATCCTACGAGCAGTACTTC. Its protein product is CASSEVGQGSYEQYF.

The V gene is TRBV27, the J gene TRBJ2-7, with a tentative D call TRBD1 (5 bases). V gave up 0 bases and J gave up 2 bases, with 17 bases separating them. CDR1 is MNHEY, CDR2 SMNVEV, per germline (reference sequence). There are 17 residues in the CDR3. The CDR3 coding sequence is TGTGCCAGCAGTTTATCGCCGTCAGGGATAGTAACCTACGAGCAGTACTTC. Protein: CASSLSPSGIVTYEQYF.

The chain links TRBV7-9 to TRBJ1-2; D is unclear. The V gene lost 7 bases and the J gene lost 6 bases, with 15 bases spanning the gap. The CDR3 is made up of 13 amino acids. Germline V lookup: CDR1 SEHNR, CDR2 FQNEAQ (reference sequence). This chain's CDR3 is CASTPGRGDGYTF. The CDR3 region has the DNA TGTGCCAGCACCCCAGGACGGGGAGATGGCTACACCTTC.

CDR3 amino acids: CASSVDGGGARDNYGYTF. DNA for the CDR3: TGTGCCAGCAGCGTAGATGGGGGGGGCGCGAGGGATAACTATGGCTACACCTTC. This rearrangement joins TRBV9 to TRBJ1-2, with D perhaps TRBD1 (6 bases). Germline V gene data show CDR1 as SGDLS and CDR2 as YYNGEE. Trimming took 0 bases from V and 1 from J, leaving 19 bases between them. This CDR3 has 18 residues.

The CDR3 protein is CAWSWGGAGNTIYF. The CDR3, as DNA: TGTGCCTGGAGTTGGGGGGGGGCTGGAAACACCATATATTTT. The gene calls are TRBV30 and TRBJ1-3; D is perhaps TRBD1 (5 bases). The length of the CDR3 is 14 residues. The germline V and J ends were trimmed by 2 bases and 2 bases, with 10 bases remaining between them. CDR1 is GTSNPN, CDR2 SVGIG, per germline (reference sequence).

This sequence joins TRBV5-1 and TRBJ1-2, with 9 nucleotides matching TRBD1. The V gene end was trimmed by 4 bases and the J gene end by 5 bases; junction bases not matched to a gene: 9. Per germline, CDR1 SGHRS and CDR2 YFSETQ. CDR3 length: 15 residues. CDR3 loop: CASSLGQGPSYGYTF. The CDR3 DNA sequence: TGCGCCAGCAGCCTCGGACAGGGGCCCTCGTATGGCTACACCTTC.

The chain uses TRBV5-1 and TRBJ2-5; 7 nucleotides line up with TRBD1. This CDR3 is 14 amino acids long. The J segment lost 5 bases and the V segment lost 0 bases, leaving 4 bases of the junction unmatched. Germline assignment: CDR1 SGHRS and CDR2 YFSETQ. CDR3 nucleotide sequence: TGCGCCAGCAGCTTGGACAGGGGTGGGGAGACCCAGTACTTC. Its protein is CASSLDRGGETQYF.

The V and J genes are TRBV5-1 and TRBJ2-3, with 15 positions matching TRBD2. The CDR3 is made up of 18 amino acids. Losses at the gene ends were 3 bases for V and 2 bases for J; bases not matched to a gene: 7. Germline V gene lookup returns CDR1 SGHRS and CDR2 YFSETQ. This CDR3 is CASSSGTSGGPITDTQYF. The CDR3 DNA reads as TGCGCCAGCAGCTCCGGGACTAGCGGGGGGCCTATCACAGATACGCAGTATTTT.

This chain uses TRBV19 with TRBJ1-5; 11 positions match TRBD1. CDR1 and CDR2 (germline): LNHDA, SQIVND (reference sequence). V shed 4 bases, J shed 7 bases, and the junction held 9 bases outside the gene matches. This CDR3 has 16 residues. DNA of the CDR3: TGTGCCAGTAGTAGGGGGACAGGGGGATTTTGGCAGCCCCAGCATTTT. This sequence encodes CASSRGTGGFWQPQHF.

The chain has TRBV5-1 and TRBJ2-7, with 8 positions matching TRBD2. J lost 7 bases, V lost 4 bases, and 10 bases had no gene match. Germline CDR1 is SGHRS and CDR2 is YFSETQ. This CDR3 is built from 14 residues. The CDR3: CASSPRDSGAEQYF. The CDR3 DNA reads as TGCGCCAGCAGCCCCCGAGATAGCGGGGCTGAGCAGTACTTC.

The CDR3 reads CARLDRAEYGYTF. The CDR3, as DNA: TGCGCCAGATTAGACAGGGCTGAGTATGGCTACACCTTC. This sequence joins TRBV23-1 and TRBJ1-2, with TRBD1 matching 7 bases. TRBV23-1 is marked as an open reading frame, function uncertain. With 9 bases clipped from V and 5 bases from J, the junction kept 9 bases outside the gene matches. The CDR3 extends over 13 amino acids.

This sequence joins TRBV10-3 and TRBJ1-1; a possible D gene is TRBD1 (5 bases). Per germline, CDR1 ENHRY and CDR2 SYGVKD. The CDR3 spans 15 residues. V dropped 0 bases and J dropped 5 bases, with 13 bases sitting between them. The CDR3 region is CAISESILAGTEAFF. In DNA, the CDR3 is TGTGCCATCAGTGAGTCGATTCTGGCAGGGACTGAAGCTTTCTTT.

The chain links TRBV7-3 to TRBJ2-6; D possibly corresponds to TRBD1 (6 bases). V lost 2 bases, J lost 2 bases, and 13 bases lay in between. This CDR3 contains 17 residues. Germline values: CDR1 SGHTA, CDR2 FQGTGA. DNA of the CDR3: TGTGCCAGCAGCTTAGGTCCGTGGGGGCCTGGGGCCAACGTCCTGACTTTC. This sequence encodes CASSLGPWGPGANVLTF.

The chain couples TRBV6-6 to TRBJ2-7; TRBD1 matches 8 bases. With 5 bases clipped from V and 6 bases from J, the junction kept 12 bases outside the gene matches. Germline-derived CDR1 and CDR2 are MNHNY and SVGAGI (reference sequence). CDR3 length equals 15 residues. The CDR3 nucleotides are TGTGCCAGCAGTACTACAGGGGGTGCCTTTTCCGAGCAGTACTTC. Amino acids: CASSTTGGAFSEQYF.

The chain joins TRBV4-3 to TRBJ2-1, with D possibly matching TRBD2 (6 bases). Germline V gives CDR1 LGHNA, CDR2 YSLEER. CDR3 size: 16 residues. V was trimmed by 0 bases and J by 2 bases, leaving 11 bases between them. CDR3 DNA sequence: TGCGCCAGCAGCCAAGATAGCGGTCGAACCTACAATGAGCAGTTCTTC. This codes for CASSQDSGRTYNEQFF.

The chain joins TRBV5-1 to TRBJ1-2; D call uncertain. CDR3 length equals 14 residues. Per the germline V gene, CDR1 is SGHRS and CDR2 is YFSETQ. The V end lost 6 bases, the J end lost 3 bases, and 15 bases lay between the germline ends. The CDR3 spells CASNSGLTDYGYTF. The CDR3 bases are TGCGCCAGCAATAGCGGGTTAACGGACTATGGCTACACCTTC.

The rearrangement joins TRBV5-1 to TRBJ2-2; 8 bases are a match to TRBD1. Germline-derived CDR1 and CDR2 are SGHRS and YFSETQ. V was clipped by 3 bases and J by 1 base; unmatched bases: 5. This CDR3 spans 16 amino acids. The CDR3 DNA sequence: TGCGCCAGCAGCTCCCTCGGGACAGGGAACACCGGGGAGCTGTTTTTT. Protein: CASSSLGTGNTGELFF.